These 19 T cell receptor beta chains were sequenced from one sample in a study of CD8+ T cells in alopecia areata. Following RNA extraction, reverse transcription yielded cDNA that acted as the sequencing template. Sequencing was performed with immunoSEQ multiplex PCR; in TCRdb, only in-frame clones are kept and a portion is missing. The table shows tens of thousands of clones, with approximately 45% occurring only once. The specimen was CD8+ T cells sorted from blood, collected at week 0. These receptor sequences come from a human donor with alopecia areata.

The CDR3 DNA follows: TGCGCCAGCAGCCACATCGGCAGCGGGAGTTCCTACGAGCAGTACTTC. Translated, it gives CASSHIGSGSSYEQYF. J is TRBJ2-7 and V is TRBV4-1, with 8 nucleotides matching TRBD2. In germline, CDR1 is MGHRA, CDR2 YSYEKL. The CDR3 is 16 amino acids. V lost 3 bases and J lost 1; bases outside the gene matches: 8.

The chain uses TRBV4-1 and TRBJ2-5, with D possibly matching TRBD1 (6 bases). The V gene lost 0 bases and the J gene lost 3 bases, with 11 bases spanning the gap. This CDR3 is 15 amino acids long. Per germline, CDR1 MGHRA and CDR2 YSYEKL. CDR3 region: CASSQDADSKETQYF. As DNA, the CDR3 is TGCGCCAGCAGCCAAGATGCGGACAGCAAAGAGACCCAGTACTTC.

The chain recombines TRBV9 with TRBJ2-1; possible D gene TRBD1, 6 bases. Between the trimmed V and J ends, which lost 3 bases and 15 bases, there was a span of 19 bases. The CDR3 totals 13 residues. From germline, CDR1 is SGDLS and CDR2 YYNGEE. CDR3 amino acids: CASSAGVGSDVFF. CDR3 bases: TGTGCCAGCAGCGCAGGGGTGGGGTCTGATGTGTTCTTC.

This chain connects TRBV19 to TRBJ1-5; tentative D call: TRBD1 (5 bases). Trimming shortened V by 6 bases and J by 3 bases, and 9 bases separated the two germline ends. CDR1 LNHDA and CDR2 SQIVND come from the germline V gene (reference sequence). CDR3 length: 13 amino acids. For the CDR3, the DNA is TGTGCCAGTAGGCAGGGAAACAATCAGCCCCAGCATTTT. The encoded protein is CASRQGNNQPQHF.

The J gene is TRBJ2-1, the V gene TRBV29-1; 9 nucleotides line up with TRBD2. V was pared by 6 bases and J by 1 base, with 7 bases of the junction left unmatched. The CDR3 is 15 residues long. The germline V gene has CDR1 SQVTM and CDR2 ANQGSEA. The CDR3 reads CSVLSLAGSYNEQFF. In nucleotides, the CDR3 is TGCAGCGTCCTTAGTCTAGCGGGGTCCTACAATGAGCAGTTCTTC.

The genes are TRBV27 and TRBJ1-2, with TRBD1 matching 8 bases. The CDR3 loop spans 13 amino acids. CDR1 and CDR2 from the germline V gene are MNHEY and SMNVEV (reference sequence). With V trimmed by 6 bases and J by 5 bases, 5 bases remained unmatched. For the CDR3, the DNA is TGTGCCAGCAGACCACAGGGGGGTTATGGCTACACCTTC. It codes for CASRPQGGYGYTF.

This clone occurred a few times. This specimen includes other DNA sequences encoding the same CDR3. This chain connects TRBV29-1 to TRBJ2-1; D is unresolved. V lost 6 bases to trimming and J lost 8 bases, with 2 bases between them. The CDR3 totals 8 residues. The germline gives CDR1 SQVTM, CDR2 ANQGSEA. The CDR3 nucleotides are TGCAGCGTGGATGAGCAGTTCTTC. The encoded protein is CSVDEQFF.

This clone was observed a handful of times. The rearrangement links TRBV4-1 to TRBJ2-5, with 7 bases lining up with TRBD2. V dropped 1 base and J dropped 5; count of bases not matched to a gene: 4. Per the germline V gene, CDR1 is MGHRA and CDR2 is YSYEKL. The length of the CDR3 is 14 residues. CDR3 region: CASSQVLGGETQYF. The DNA for the CDR3 is TGCGCCAGCAGCCAAGTGTTGGGGGGGGAGACCCAGTACTTC.

The CDR3 sequence: CAISDALATTSYEQYF. The CDR3 DNA sequence: TGTGCCATCTCCGACGCCCTAGCTACTACCTCCTACGAGCAGTACTTC. The chain uses TRBV10-3 and TRBJ2-7; tentative D call: TRBD2 (5 bases). CDR1 is ENHRY and CDR2 is SYGVKD in the germline V gene. V was cut by 8 bases and J by 0 bases, with 20 bases left in between. The CDR3 runs to 16 residues.

The chain is built from TRBV4-1 and TRBJ1-1; perhaps TRBD1 as D (5 bases). In germline, CDR1 is MGHRA, CDR2 YSYEKL. The CDR3 extends over 15 amino acids. V was trimmed by 0 bases and J by 3 bases, leaving 11 bases between them. CDR3: CASSQDLRAYTEAFF. The CDR3 nucleotides are TGCGCCAGCAGCCAAGACCTCAGGGCTTACACTGAAGCTTTCTTT.

This clone was seen ten or more times. The chain couples TRBV10-1 to TRBJ2-7; D is perhaps TRBD1 (7 bases). Trimming took 6 bases from V and 6 from J, leaving 15 bases between them. The CDR3 is made up of 13 amino acids. Germline CDR1 is WNHNN and CDR2 is SYGVQD (reference sequence). DNA of the CDR3: TGCGCCAGCAGCACAGGGGAGGTCGGCGAGCAGTACTTC. Protein sequence: CASSTGEVGEQYF.

This clone was seen a handful of times. This chain connects TRBV29-1 to TRBJ2-5; D not resolved. The germline CDR1 and CDR2 sequences are SQVTM and ANQGSEA. V lost 5 bases, J lost 3 bases, and 10 bases lay in between. The CDR3 runs 12 residues. The CDR3 reads CSVHEDEETQYF. Written as DNA, the CDR3 is TGCAGCGTTCATGAAGACGAAGAGACCCAGTACTTC.

The rearrangement uses TRBV7-6 and TRBJ1-1; D gene uncertain. The V end lost 1 base, the J end lost 4 bases, and 10 bases lay between the germline ends. The CDR3 spans 14 residues. Looked up from germline, CDR1 is SGHVS and CDR2 is FNYEAQ. CDR3 sequence reads: CASSLVFPTTEAFF. The CDR3 region has the DNA TGTGCCAGCAGCTTAGTCTTCCCTACCACTGAAGCTTTCTTT. The whole variable domain, filled in from reference TRBV7-6 and TRBJ1-1, reads GAGVSQSPRYKVTKRGQDVALRCDPISGHVSLYWYRQALGQGPEFLTYFNYEAQQDKSGLPNDRFSAERPEGSISTLTIQRTEQRDSAMYRCASSLVFPTTEAFFGQGTRLTVV.

This clone was seen more than once but under ten times. This chain connects TRBV30 to TRBJ2-1; tentative D call: TRBD2 (7 bases). V was trimmed by 3 bases and J by 7 bases, leaving 19 bases between them. CDR3 length: 15 amino acids. Germline V gene lookup returns CDR1 GTSNPN and CDR2 SVGIG (reference sequence). DNA for the CDR3: TGTGCCTGGAGAGGGGGGGAAGGGGCATGGAATGAGCAGTTCTTC. This codes for CAWRGGEGAWNEQFF. Variable domain in full (rest from reference TRBV30 and TRBJ2-1): SQTIHQWPATLVQPVGSPLSLECTVEGTSNPNLYWYRQAAGRGLQLLFYSVGIGQISSEVPQNLSASRPQDRQFILSSKKLLLSDSGFYLCAWRGGEGAWNEQFFGPGTRLTVL.

The chain recombines TRBV5-1 with TRBJ2-2; TRBD2 matches 7 bases. CDR1 is SGHRS and CDR2 is YFSETQ in the germline V gene. This CDR3 is 17 amino acids long. The V segment lost 3 bases and the J segment 0 bases; nucleotides outside the gene matches: 8. Here the CDR3 reads CASSWDPSGANTGELFF. Here the CDR3 DNA reads TGCGCCAGCAGCTGGGACCCTAGCGGAGCGAACACCGGGGAGCTGTTTTTT.

There are a few counts of this clone. The rearrangement uses TRBV6-5 and TRBJ2-7, with TRBD2 matching over 9 bases. This CDR3 contains 15 residues. V shed 7 bases, J shed 5 bases, and the junction held 12 bases outside the gene matches. Germline lookup yields CDR1 MNHEY and CDR2 SVGAGI. CDR3 in amino acids: CASTKTTSGFNEQYF. CDR3 sequence (DNA): TGTGCCAGCACGAAGACTACTAGCGGGTTCAACGAGCAGTACTTC.

The rearrangement links TRBV15 to TRBJ2-2; D may match TRBD1 or TRBD2 (6 bases each). The CDR3 covers 17 residues. The V end lost 0 bases, the J end lost 3 bases, and 14 bases lay between the germline ends. The V gene's germline CDR1 is LNHNV and CDR2 YYDKDF (reference sequence). Here the CDR3 reads CATSRDLAEGDTGELFF. For the CDR3, the DNA is TGTGCCACCAGCAGAGATCTGGCGGAGGGGGACACCGGGGAGCTGTTTTTT. The whole variable domain, filled in from reference TRBV15 and TRBJ2-2, reads DAMVIQNPRYQVTQFGKPVTLSCSQTLNHNVMYWYQQKSSQAPKLLFHYYDKDFNNEADTPDNFQSRRPNTSFCFLDIRSPGLGDTAMYLCATSRDLAEGDTGELFFGEGSRLTVL.

This clone has only a few counts. Other nucleotide sequences in the sample specify the same CDR3. This sequence joins TRBV28 and TRBJ2-3, with D tentatively TRBD2 (6 bases). V was cut by 3 bases and J by 1 base, with 8 bases left in between. Germline V CDR1 and CDR2: MDHEN, SYDVKM. The CDR3 runs to 14 residues. The CDR3 region is CASSFLAGTDTQYF. CDR3 bases: TGTGCCAGCAGTTTTTTAGCGGGCACAGATACGCAGTATTTT.

In this sample, this clone turned up a few times. The chain carries TRBV7-6 and TRBJ2-5; D assignment may be TRBD1 or TRBD2 (5 bases each). Trimming took 4 bases from V and 3 from J, leaving 15 bases between them. The CDR3 extends over 15 amino acids. Germline V CDR1 and CDR2: SGHVS, FNYEAQ. The CDR3 loop is CASSSLTGTKETQYF. The CDR3 DNA reads TGTGCCAGCAGCTCGCTCACCGGGACCAAAGAGACCCAGTACTTC.